This TCR beta chain originates from a study of PD-L1 blockade in urothelial cancer. Study-wide background: About 90% of the 29 patients were men who had bladder-origin urothelial cancer. Reported median T cell count for blood samples was more than 110,000.

The V and J ends lost 0 bases and 0 bases respectively, with 21 bases between them. The germline gives CDR1 SGHAT, CDR2 FQNNGV. The CDR3 covers 20 residues. In the case of this clone: Its target is unknown.

Produced via immunoSEQ multiplex PCR; TCRdb's table is partial and in-frame only. This sample carries roughly 63,000 clones, 80% to 90% of them seen once, and the ten largest clones take 5.7%. Findings and limits, study-wide: Durable benefit accompanied greater 3-week expansion of tumor-associated blood clones.

Time point specified: pretreatment peripheral blood. The clonotype comes from a man between 65 and 80 years old with urothelial cancer. Sequenced material: PBMCs, taken around atezolizumab (anti-PD-L1) treatment. V and J are TRBV11-2 and TRBJ1-3; D possibly corresponds to TRBD1 (6 bases). The CDR3 sequence: CASSLDQVSGGQISGNTIYF. Written as DNA, the CDR3 is TGTGCCAGCAGCTTAGATCAGGTAAGTGGAGGACAGATCTCTGGAAACACCATATATTTT.